This is a list of T cell receptor beta chains from one sample in a study of blood T cell repertoires in COVID-19. Data came from immunoSEQ multiplex PCR; TCRdb stores just in-frame clones and leaves some out. The table lists over 150,000 clones, less than 95% of them singletons. Sample: peripheral blood. The source is a man in his forties or fifties with acute or convalescent COVID-19. The CDR3 runs from the conserved cysteine through the conserved F or W. The order of the fields is D gene, clone size, J gene, V gene, CDR3 protein, CDR3 DNA. A D gene is named only where the DNA matches it firmly. The size of a clone is reported for some rows only, either as once, few or many, or as a class for expanded clones.

D: NA; size: once; J: TRBJ2-7; V: TRBV3-1/TRBV3-2; CDR3: CASSQGYGGDYEQYF; DNA: TGTGCCAGCAGCCAAGGGTACGGGGGAGACTACGAGCAGTACTTC
D: NA; size: NA; J: TRBJ2-1; V: TRBV4-2; CDR3: CASRGDAGTYNEQFF; DNA: TGTGCCAGCAGAGGCGACGCGGGAACCTACAATGAGCAGTTCTTC
D: TRBD2; size: few; J: TRBJ2-1; V: TRBV11-2; CDR3: CASSLLLAGVNEQFF; DNA: TGTGCCAGCAGCTTATTACTAGCGGGAGTGAATGAGCAGTTCTTC
D: TRBD1; size: NA; J: TRBJ2-5; V: TRBV9; CDR3: CASSVGQGMETQYF; DNA: TGTGCCAGCAGCGTAGGACAGGGGATGGAGACCCAGTACTTC
D: NA; size: NA; J: TRBJ2-1; V: TRBV18; CDR3: CASEAVGGRNEQFF; DNA: TGTGCCAGCGAAGCAGTGGGGGGACGCAATGAGCAGTTCTTC
D: NA; size: NA; J: TRBJ1-6; V: TRBV27; CDR3: CASTSGGPNSPLHF; DNA: TGTGCCAGCACCTCGGGGGGTCCGAATTCACCCCTCCACTTT
D: TRBD2; size: NA; J: TRBJ2-2; V: TRBV19; CDR3: CASSLAGDTGELFF; DNA: TGTGCCAGTAGTTTAGCGGGAGACACCGGGGAGCTGTTTTTT
D: TRBD1; size: NA; J: TRBJ2-1; V: TRBV27; CDR3: CASSRGQVYNEQFF; DNA: TGTGCCAGCAGTCGGGGACAGGTGTACAATGAGCAGTTCTTC
D: TRBD1; size: NA; J: TRBJ1-5; V: TRBV7-2; CDR3: CASSLAHRGNNQPQHF; DNA: TGTGCCAGCAGCTTAGCCCACAGGGGGAACAATCAGCCCCAGCATTTT
D: TRBD1; size: NA; J: TRBJ1-2; V: TRBV28; CDR3: CASSSPQGDGGYTF; DNA: TGTGCCAGCAGTTCCCCACAGGGGGATGGGGGCTACACCTTC
D: NA; size: NA; J: TRBJ2-5; V: TRBV5-1; CDR3: CASSLEGETQYF; DNA: TGCGCCAGCAGCTTGGAGGGGGAGACCCAGTACTTC
D: TRBD1; size: NA; J: TRBJ2-7; V: TRBV4-2; CDR3: CASSLQTRQGAGEQYF; DNA: TGTGCCAGCAGCCTACAAACCCGACAGGGGGCTGGCGAGCAGTACTTC
D: NA; size: NA; J: TRBJ2-1; V: TRBV5-1; CDR3: CASSLAGGTDEQFF; DNA: TGCGCCAGCAGCTTGGCGGGGGGCACCGATGAGCAGTTCTTC
D: NA; size: NA; J: TRBJ1-5; V: TRBV6-5; CDR3: CAISMVHYSNQPQHF; DNA: TGTGCCATTTCCATGGTACACTATAGCAATCAGCCCCAGCATTTT
D: TRBD1; size: NA; J: TRBJ1-2; V: TRBV7-2; CDR3: CASSLDRTGRAGGYTF; DNA: TGTGCCAGCAGCTTAGACAGGACAGGGCGAGCGGGGGGCTACACCTTC
D: NA; size: NA; J: TRBJ2-2; V: TRBV4-2; CDR3: CASSQDRERELFF; DNA: TGTGCCAGCAGCCAAGACCGGGAGCGGGAGCTGTTTTTT
D: NA; size: NA; J: TRBJ2-5; V: TRBV27; CDR3: CASSHHSGPQETQYF; DNA: TGTGCCAGCAGCCACCATAGCGGACCCCAAGAGACCCAGTACTTC
D: NA; size: NA; J: TRBJ1-1; V: TRBV19; CDR3: CASSLSPQGNTEAFF; DNA: TGTGCCAGTAGTCTATCCCCACAGGGTAACACTGAAGCTTTCTTT
D: NA; size: NA; J: TRBJ1-2; V: TRBV11-2; CDR3: CASSQGVDYGYTF; DNA: TGTGCCAGCAGCCAGGGCGTGGACTATGGCTACACCTTC
D: NA; size: NA; J: TRBJ1-4; V: TRBV6-5; CDR3: CASRNRAEKLFF; DNA: TGTGCCAGCAGAAACAGGGCCGAAAAACTGTTTTTT
D: NA; size: NA; J: TRBJ1-5; V: TRBV12-3/TRBV12-4; CDR3: CASSFSPDQPQHF; DNA: TGTGCCAGCAGTTTTTCTCCAGATCAGCCCCAGCATTTT
D: NA; size: NA; J: TRBJ1-1; V: TRBV9; CDR3: CASGGASTEAFF; DNA: TGTGCCAGCGGAGGAGCGTCCACTGAAGCTTTCTTT
D: NA; size: NA; J: TRBJ1-1; V: TRBV12-3/TRBV12-4; CDR3: CASSFEPVAEAFF; DNA: TGTGCCAGCAGTTTTGAACCGGTCGCTGAAGCTTTCTTT
D: TRBD2; size: NA; J: TRBJ2-1; V: TRBV4-1; CDR3: CASSQVILGGGANEQFF; DNA: TGCGCCAGCAGCCAAGTAATCCTAGGCGGGGGGGCCAATGAGCAGTTCTTC
D: NA; size: NA; J: TRBJ2-7; V: TRBV18; CDR3: CASSPPGTQYEQYF; DNA: TGTGCCAGCTCCCCACCCGGGACACAATACGAGCAGTACTTC
D: NA; size: NA; J: TRBJ1-1; V: TRBV5-1; CDR3: CASSLGTRPTLGTEAFF; DNA: TGCGCCAGCAGCTTAGGGACACGACCTACTCTGGGCACTGAAGCTTTCTTT
D: NA; size: NA; J: TRBJ2-2; V: TRBV3-1/TRBV3-2; CDR3: CASSQDWVGSGELFF; DNA: TGTGCCAGCAGCCAAGACTGGGTGGGCTCCGGGGAGCTGTTTTTT
D: TRBD1; size: NA; J: TRBJ1-2; V: TRBV30; CDR3: CAWSRTGSYGYTF; DNA: TGTGCCTGGAGTAGGACAGGCTCCTATGGCTACACCTTC
D: NA; size: NA; J: TRBJ1-4; V: TRBV27; CDR3: CASSLVGGSEKLFF; DNA: TGTGCCAGCAGTTTAGTGGGGGGAAGTGAAAAACTGTTTTTT
D: NA; size: few; J: TRBJ1-1; V: TRBV2; CDR3: CASSEFRGIIYTEAFF; DNA: TGTGCCAGCAGTGAATTCCGGGGTATAATATACACTGAAGCTTTCTTT
D: TRBD1; size: NA; J: TRBJ1-3; V: TRBV3-1/TRBV3-2; CDR3: CASSPRDRGWFNTIYF; DNA: TGTGCCAGCAGCCCCCGGGACAGGGGTTGGTTCAACACCATATATTTT
D: NA; size: NA; J: TRBJ2-7; V: TRBV11-2; CDR3: CASSPDSYEQYF; DNA: TGTGCCAGCAGCCCGGACAGCTACGAGCAGTACTTC
D: TRBD1; size: NA; J: TRBJ1-5; V: TRBV7-2; CDR3: CASSPRGSWDSDQPQHF; DNA: TGTGCCAGCAGCCCCAGAGGGTCTTGGGACAGTGACCAGCCCCAGCATTTT
D: NA; size: NA; J: TRBJ2-2; V: TRBV18; CDR3: CASSPGRANTGELFF; DNA: TGTGCCAGCTCCCCCGGTCGGGCGAACACCGGGGAGCTGTTTTTT
D: NA; size: NA; J: TRBJ2-2; V: TRBV10-3; CDR3: CAIRGGALDTGELFF; DNA: TGTGCCATCAGAGGGGGGGCGCTCGACACCGGGGAGCTGTTTTTT
D: NA; size: NA; J: TRBJ1-1; V: TRBV6-5; CDR3: CASLRGTEAFF; DNA: TGTGCCAGCCTCCGGGGCACTGAAGCTTTCTTT
D: NA; size: NA; J: TRBJ2-5; V: TRBV2; CDR3: CASSEGSQETQYF; DNA: TGTGCCAGCAGTGAAGGGAGTCAAGAGACCCAGTACTTC
D: NA; size: NA; J: TRBJ1-3; V: TRBV10-3; CDR3: CAISDRAGNTIYF; DNA: TGTGCCATCAGTGACAGGGCCGGAAACACCATATATTTT
D: TRBD2; size: NA; J: TRBJ2-1; V: TRBV9; CDR3: CASSFGTSGSNEQFF; DNA: TGTGCCAGCAGCTTTGGGACTAGCGGGAGCAATGAGCAGTTCTTC
D: NA; size: once; J: TRBJ1-1; V: TRBV29-1; CDR3: CSVDNPFRVGVMNTEAFF; DNA: TGCAGCGTTGACAATCCATTCAGGGTTGGGGTCATGAACACTGAAGCTTTCTTT
D: TRBD1; size: once; J: TRBJ1-6; V: TRBV7-9; CDR3: CASSLERSGGNSPLHF; DNA: TGTGCCAGCAGCTTAGAGAGGTCAGGGGGGAATTCACCCCTCCACTTT
D: NA; size: few; J: TRBJ1-6; V: TRBV6-2/TRBV6-3; CDR3: CASSYDGSRGGISYNSPLHF; DNA: TGTGCCAGCAGTTACGATGGCAGCCGCGGAGGAATCTCCTATAATTCACCCCTCCACTTT
D: TRBD1; size: NA; J: TRBJ2-2; V: TRBV19; CDR3: CASTTGTGVSGELFF; DNA: TGTGCCAGCACTACCGGGACAGGGGTGTCCGGGGAGCTGTTTTTT
D: NA; size: NA; J: TRBJ2-7; V: TRBV2; CDR3: CASIRDWYEQYF; DNA: TGTGCCAGCATCAGGGATTGGTACGAGCAGTACTTC
D: NA; size: NA; J: TRBJ2-1; V: TRBV4-3; CDR3: CASSQDNPLSSSYNEQFF; DNA: TGCGCCAGCAGCCAAGATAACCCCCTTTCGAGCTCCTACAATGAGCAGTTCTTC
D: TRBD1; size: NA; J: TRBJ2-5; V: TRBV27; CDR3: CASSLWGQQETQYF; DNA: TGTGCCAGCAGTTTATGGGGACAGCAAGAGACCCAGTACTTC
D: TRBD1; size: NA; J: TRBJ1-5; V: TRBV28; CDR3: CASSPSDRIYGRQPQHF; DNA: TGTGCCAGCAGTCCCTCGGACAGGATTTACGGGAGACAGCCCCAGCATTTT
D: NA; size: NA; J: TRBJ1-5; V: TRBV6-1; CDR3: CASSDDSPGQTLVGDQPQHF; DNA: TGTGCCAGCAGTGACGACTCCCCGGGACAAACCCTTGTCGGTGATCAGCCCCAGCATTTT